The T cell receptor (beta chain) under discussion was sequenced for a study of blood T cell repertoires in COVID-19. As handled by the study authors: Amplification of reference gene primers was used by the study to estimate nucleated cell counts. Repertoires were generated with immunoSEQ multiplex PCR, while TCRdb's copy carries only in-frame clones and drops some. That table furnishes V, J and clone size, whereas the DNA furnished D and trimming. The sample holds about 210,000 clones, around four fifths seen once. The J segment lost 4 bases and the V segment lost 6 bases, leaving 11 bases of the junction unmatched. The germline V gene has CDR1 MDHEN and CDR2 SYDVKM. The CDR3 totals 18 residues.

The chain links TRBV28 to TRBJ2-3, with 15 bases matching TRBD2. Material: peripheral blood. The source is a woman of 80 years or more with COVID-19, enrolled during active disease. CDR3 amino acids: CASSPGSGTSGGSDTQYF. The CDR3 nucleotides read TGTGCCAGCAGCCCCGGTTCAGGGACTAGCGGGGGGTCAGATACGCAGTATTTT.